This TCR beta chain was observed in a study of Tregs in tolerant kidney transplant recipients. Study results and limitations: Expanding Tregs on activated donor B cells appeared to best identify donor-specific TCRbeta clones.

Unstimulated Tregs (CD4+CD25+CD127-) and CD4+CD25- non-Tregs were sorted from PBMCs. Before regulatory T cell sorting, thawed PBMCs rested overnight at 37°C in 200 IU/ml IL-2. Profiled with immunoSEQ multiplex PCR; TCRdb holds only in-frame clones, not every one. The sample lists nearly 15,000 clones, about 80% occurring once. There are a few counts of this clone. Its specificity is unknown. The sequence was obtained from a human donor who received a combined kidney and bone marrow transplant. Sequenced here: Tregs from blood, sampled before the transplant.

The CDR3 sequence is CASSLGIAGAVGDTQYF. CDR3 nucleotide sequence: TGCGCCAGCAGCTTGGGAATAGCGGGGGCCGTGGGAGATACGCAGTATTTT. The V and J genes are TRBV5-1 and TRBJ2-3; 9 positions agree with TRBD2. Losses at the gene ends were 0 bases for V and 5 bases for J; bases not matched to a gene: 10. This CDR3 spans 17 amino acids. CDR1 is SGHRS and CDR2 is YFSETQ in the germline V gene.